This TCR beta chain was identified in a study of cytomegalovirus exposure and HLA in healthy donors listed by TCRdb under 2017. Study-wide context: According to a later analysis, one platform produced both the roughly 120 validation repertoires and the 670 or so repertoires of the first cohort. The study was designed to test whether signatures of past pathogen exposure could be identified by cataloging public T cell receptors. Along with the roughly 670-subject first cohort, a separate validation cohort of over a hundred different subjects was used. High-throughput TCR immunosequencing, statistical association of individual TCRs with disease status, and machine learning were combined to predict cytomegalovirus infection status.

The trim is 2 bases for V and 4 bases for J, with a gap of 9 bases between the germline ends. For CDR1 and CDR2, the germline V gene lists MGHRA and YSYEKL. The CDR3 runs 14 residues from the cysteine to the phenylalanine. Of the read, only the CDR3 DNA is kept; its 42 bases are in frame from base 1. Overall study outcomes, separate from this receptor: In a later analysis, TCRs clustered in the first cohort were found to also tend to co-occur in the 120 validation repertoires, with 94% of cluster scores above 0. Cytomegalovirus status was reported to be diagnosed by the classifier with high specificity and sensitivity in both the original and validation cohorts. Most TCR sequences were observed very rarely across donors, whereas some public TCRs were present in many individuals. The study gave a list of some 150 TCR beta chains associated with cytomegalovirus. In vitro tests confirmed that a few of the cytomegalovirus-associated TCR beta chains recognize cytomegalovirus antigens. A later analysis had no HLA typing for the validation cohort, so co-occurrence there was scored across all 130 or so repertoires. The authors suggested that the approach could potentially be extended to other disease states and immunological phenotypes.

Libraries were made using the immunoSEQ multiplex PCR assay. Processing in the source paper ran as follows. A statistical classification framework was developed to diagnose cytomegalovirus status using the catalog of TCR beta chain sequences. Entries here come from immuneACCESS through TCRdb and include only in-frame sequences with V and J called. Some clones fail to appear in such tables; in the studies checked, an unresolved V gene covers under half of the shortfall, and the cause of the remainder is unknown. V, J and clone size were drawn from that table, and D and trimming were deduced from the DNA. This sample comprises about 64,000 clones, 85% to 95% of them detected only once. The ten top clones hold approximately 6% of the sample. On this clone: Which antigen it targets is not known. No quality values exist for individual bases; no much larger clone is one base distant.

The donors were included in the validation cohort of 120 subjects, a group kept apart from the roughly 700-subject first cohort. This receptor was identified in a woman under 30 in good health and CMV-seropositive. The rearranged segments are TRBV4-1 and TRBJ1-5; the D gene is possibly TRBD1, with 5 bases matching. The specimen sequenced was PBMCs. The base sequence is TGCGCCAGCAGCCAACCAGGGCAAAATCAGCCCCAGCATTTT. Its amino acids are CASSQPGQNQPQHF.